The subject of this entry is one TCR beta chain. Its target is not known. The read stops 3 residues short of the end of the CDR3; the missing end is completed from the germline J gene. This entry is derived from a study of T cell clonality in common variable immunodeficiency. The repertoire was sequenced with immunoSEQ multiplex PCR; TCRdb's copy has only in-frame clones and lacks some. This set yields approximately 5,700 clones and no singletons; the top ten hold approximately 15%. Study findings and constraints: Reportedly, TCR beta sequences from common variable immunodeficiency showed fewer deletions and N-nucleotide insertions.

The CDR3 is made up of 13 amino acids. The V gene's germline CDR1 is SGHRS and CDR2 YFSETQ. V was cut by 3 bases and J by 7 bases, with 11 bases left in between. V is TRBV5-1 and J is TRBJ2-1; D may be TRBD1 (6 bases). Sequenced material: peripheral blood mononuclear cells. This TCR came from a human donor with common variable immunodeficiency. Partial CDR3 DNA: TGCGCCAGCAGCTATGGACAGTTAAATGAG. This encodes CASSYGQLNE. The whole CDR3 sequence is CASSYGQLNEQFF. Filled out from reference TRBV5-1 and TRBJ2-1, the complete variable domain reads KAGVTQTPRYLIKTRGQQVTLSCSPISGHRSVSWYQQTPGQGLQFLFEYFSETQRNKGNFPGRFSGRQFSNSRSEMNVSTLELGDSALYLCASSYGQLNEQFFGPGTRLTVL.